This T cell receptor beta chain originates from a study of T-cell reconstitution after alpha-beta-depleted transplantation in children. The CDR3 totals 13 residues. Trimming took 0 bases from V and 3 from J, leaving 5 bases between them. Per the germline V gene, CDR1 is ENHRY and CDR2 is SYGVKD. Preparation of the TCRbeta library was carried out with unique molecular identifiers. MiXCR, applied by TCRdb to the PCR reads, yields one record per CDR3 protein. The sample holds 440,000 or so distinct CDR3 sequences, about 40% seen once. The specimen comprised PBMCs, sampled before TCRalphabeta/CD19-depleted stem cell transplant. This clonotype was obtained from a girl aged 2-10 years with aplastic anemia, due to receive a stem cell transplant. The rearrangement joins TRBV10-3 to TRBJ2-5; D not resolved. The CDR3: CAISESGEETQYF. DNA for the CDR3: TGTGCCATCAGTGAGTCCGGAGAAGAGACCCAGTACTTC.